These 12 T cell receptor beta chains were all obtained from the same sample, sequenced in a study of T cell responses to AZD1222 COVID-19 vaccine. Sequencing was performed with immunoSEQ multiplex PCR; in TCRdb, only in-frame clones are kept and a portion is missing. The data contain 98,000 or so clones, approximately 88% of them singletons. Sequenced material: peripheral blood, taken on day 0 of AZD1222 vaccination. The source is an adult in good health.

CDR3 in amino acids: CASFRADRYGYTF. DNA for the CDR3: TGTGCCAGCTTTAGGGCGGACCGCTATGGCTACACCTTC. This chain links TRBV28 with TRBJ1-2; D is ambiguous. This CDR3 is 13 amino acids long. The germline V and J ends were trimmed by 8 bases and 4 bases, with 14 bases remaining between them. CDR1 and CDR2 (germline): MDHEN, SYDVKM.

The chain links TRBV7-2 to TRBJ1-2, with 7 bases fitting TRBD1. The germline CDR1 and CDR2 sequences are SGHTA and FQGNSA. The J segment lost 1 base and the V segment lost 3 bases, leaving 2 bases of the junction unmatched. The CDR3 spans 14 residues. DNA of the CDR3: TGTGCCAGCAGCTTGGACAGGAATAACTATGGCTACACCTTC. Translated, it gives CASSLDRNNYGYTF. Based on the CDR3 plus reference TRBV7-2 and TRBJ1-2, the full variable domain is GAGVSQSPSNKVTEKGKDVELRCDPISGHTALYWYRQSLGQGLEFLIYFQGNSAPDKSGLPSDRFSAERTGGSVSTLTIQRTQQEDSAVYLCASSLDRNNYGYTFGSGTRLTVV.

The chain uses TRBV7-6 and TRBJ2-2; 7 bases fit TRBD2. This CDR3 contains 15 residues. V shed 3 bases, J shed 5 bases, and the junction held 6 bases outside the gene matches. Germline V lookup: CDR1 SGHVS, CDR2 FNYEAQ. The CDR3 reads CASSFFQGGTGELFF. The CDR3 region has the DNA TGTGCCAGCAGCTTTTTCCAGGGAGGGACCGGGGAGCTGTTTTTT.

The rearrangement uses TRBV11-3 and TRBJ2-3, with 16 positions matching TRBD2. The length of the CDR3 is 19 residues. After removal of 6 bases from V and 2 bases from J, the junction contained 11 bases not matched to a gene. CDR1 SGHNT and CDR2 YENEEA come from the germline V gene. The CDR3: CASRGGGLAGGRNTDTQYF. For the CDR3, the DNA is TGTGCCAGCAGGGGTGGGGGACTAGCGGGAGGGCGCAACACAGATACGCAGTATTTT. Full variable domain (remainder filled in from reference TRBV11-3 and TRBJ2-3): EAGVVQSPRYKIIEKKQPVAFWCNPISGHNTLYWYLQNLGQGPELLIRYENEEAVDDSQLPKDRFSAERLKGVDSTLKIQPAELGDSAVYLCASRGGGLAGGRNTDTQYFGPGTRLTVL.

Here the CDR3 DNA reads TGTGCCACCAGTGATCCTCAGGGAGGGGGGCGGTACAATGAGCAGTTCTTC. Translation: CATSDPQGGGRYNEQFF. The chain has TRBV24-1 and TRBJ2-1, with TRBD2 as a possible D gene (7 bases). CDR1 KGHDR and CDR2 SFDVKD come from the germline V gene. The CDR3 covers 17 residues. Trimming removed 3 bases from V and 4 bases from J, with 18 bases in between.

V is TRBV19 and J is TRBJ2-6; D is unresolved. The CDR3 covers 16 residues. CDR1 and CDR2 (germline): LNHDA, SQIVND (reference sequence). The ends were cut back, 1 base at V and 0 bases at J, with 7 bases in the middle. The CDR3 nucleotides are TGTGCCAGTAGTATAGCGGGTGGCTCTGGGGCCAACGTCCTGACTTTC. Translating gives CASSIAGGSGANVLTF. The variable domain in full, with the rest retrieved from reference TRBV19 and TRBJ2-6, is DGGITQSPKYLFRKEGQNVTLSCEQNLNHDAMYWYRQDPGQGLRLIYYSQIVNDFQKGDIAEGYSVSREKKESFPLTVTSAQKNPTAFYLCASSIAGGSGANVLTFGAGSRLTVL.

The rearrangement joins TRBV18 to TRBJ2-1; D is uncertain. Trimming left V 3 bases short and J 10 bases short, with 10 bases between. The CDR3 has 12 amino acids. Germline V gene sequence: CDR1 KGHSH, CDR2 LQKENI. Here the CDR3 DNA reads TGTGCCAGCTCACCTCTCGGCCGGGAGCAGTTCTTC. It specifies CASSPLGREQFF.

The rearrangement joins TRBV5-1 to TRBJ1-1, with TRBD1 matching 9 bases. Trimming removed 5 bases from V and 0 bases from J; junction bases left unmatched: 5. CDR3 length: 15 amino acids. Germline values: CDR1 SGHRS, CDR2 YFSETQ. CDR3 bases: TGCGCCAGCAGTACAGGGGGCCAAATGAACACTGAAGCTTTCTTT. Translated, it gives CASSTGGQMNTEAFF.

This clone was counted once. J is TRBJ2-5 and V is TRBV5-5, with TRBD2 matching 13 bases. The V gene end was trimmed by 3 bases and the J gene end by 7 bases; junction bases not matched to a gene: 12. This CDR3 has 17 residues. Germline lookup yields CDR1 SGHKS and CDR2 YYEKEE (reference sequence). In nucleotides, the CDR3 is TGTGCCAGCAGCTCTGGACTAGCGGGGGCAGGTGACGGGACCCAGTACTTC. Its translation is CASSSGLAGAGDGTQYF. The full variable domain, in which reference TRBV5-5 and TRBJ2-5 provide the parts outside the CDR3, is DAGVTQSPTHLIKTRGQQVTLRCSPISGHKSVSWYQQVLGQGPQFIFQYYEKEERGRGNFPDRFSARQFPNYSSELNVNALLLGDSALYLCASSSGLAGAGDGTQYFGPGTRLLVL.

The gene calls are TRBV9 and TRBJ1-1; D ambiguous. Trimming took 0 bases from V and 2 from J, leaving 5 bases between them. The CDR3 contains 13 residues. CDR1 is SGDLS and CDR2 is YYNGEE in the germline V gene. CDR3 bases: TGTGCCAGCAGCGTAGGCACAAACACTGAAGCTTTCTTT. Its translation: CASSVGTNTEAFF.

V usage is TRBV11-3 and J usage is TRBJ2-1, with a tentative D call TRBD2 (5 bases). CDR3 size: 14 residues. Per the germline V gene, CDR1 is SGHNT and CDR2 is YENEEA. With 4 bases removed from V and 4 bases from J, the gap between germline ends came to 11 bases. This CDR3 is CASSSRTGYNEQFF. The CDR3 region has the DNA TGTGCCAGCAGCTCCCGGACTGGGTACAATGAGCAGTTCTTC. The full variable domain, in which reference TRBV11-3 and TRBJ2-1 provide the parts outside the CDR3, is EAGVVQSPRYKIIEKKQPVAFWCNPISGHNTLYWYLQNLGQGPELLIRYENEEAVDDSQLPKDRFSAERLKGVDSTLKIQPAELGDSAVYLCASSSRTGYNEQFFGPGTRLTVL.

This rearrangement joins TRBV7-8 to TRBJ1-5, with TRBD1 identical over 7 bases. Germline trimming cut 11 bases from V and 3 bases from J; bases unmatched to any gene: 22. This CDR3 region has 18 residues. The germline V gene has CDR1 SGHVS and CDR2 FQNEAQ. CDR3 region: CAPARESEGARDNQPQHF. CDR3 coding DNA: TGTGCCCCCGCTAGGGAGTCGGAGGGGGCGAGGGACAATCAGCCCCAGCATTTT.